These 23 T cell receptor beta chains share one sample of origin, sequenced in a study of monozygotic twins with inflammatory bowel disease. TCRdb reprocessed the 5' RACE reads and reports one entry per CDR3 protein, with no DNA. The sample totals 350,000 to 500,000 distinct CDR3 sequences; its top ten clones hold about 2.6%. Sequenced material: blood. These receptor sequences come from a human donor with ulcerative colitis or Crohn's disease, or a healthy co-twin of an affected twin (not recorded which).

CDR3 amino acids: CAWGEGSTDTQYF. This rearrangement joins TRBV30 to TRBJ2-3; TCRdb names TRBD2, which stays unverified in the absence of DNA. The CDR3 loop spans 13 amino acids. The germline V gene encodes CDR1 GTSNPN and CDR2 SVGIG (reference sequence).

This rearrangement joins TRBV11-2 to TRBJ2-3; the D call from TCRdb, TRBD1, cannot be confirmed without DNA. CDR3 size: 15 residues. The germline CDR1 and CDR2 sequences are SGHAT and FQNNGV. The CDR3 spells CASSFFGRGVDTQYF.

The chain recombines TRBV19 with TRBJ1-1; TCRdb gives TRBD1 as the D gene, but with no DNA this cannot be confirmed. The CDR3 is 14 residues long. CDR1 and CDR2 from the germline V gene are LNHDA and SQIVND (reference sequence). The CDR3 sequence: CASTSTGGFAEAFF.

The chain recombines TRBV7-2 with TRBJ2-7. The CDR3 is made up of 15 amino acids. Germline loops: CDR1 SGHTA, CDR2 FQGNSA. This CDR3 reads CASSPAAVLAYEQYF.

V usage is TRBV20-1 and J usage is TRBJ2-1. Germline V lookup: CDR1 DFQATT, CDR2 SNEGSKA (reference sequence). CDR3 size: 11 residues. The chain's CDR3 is CSASAYNEQFF.

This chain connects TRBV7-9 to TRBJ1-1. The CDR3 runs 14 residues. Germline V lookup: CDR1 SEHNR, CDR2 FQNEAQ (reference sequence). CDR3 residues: CASSLKGMNTEAFF.

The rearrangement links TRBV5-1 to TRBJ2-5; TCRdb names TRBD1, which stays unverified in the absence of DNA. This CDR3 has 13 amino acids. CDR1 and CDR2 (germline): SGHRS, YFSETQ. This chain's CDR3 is CASSGTHQETQYF.

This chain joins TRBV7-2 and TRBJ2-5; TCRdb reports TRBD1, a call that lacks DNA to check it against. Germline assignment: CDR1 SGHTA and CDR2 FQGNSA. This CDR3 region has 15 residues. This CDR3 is CASTEGSPGAETQYF.

CDR3 protein: CASSPSRQNSGNTIYF. The J gene is TRBJ1-3, the V gene TRBV18. Germline lookup yields CDR1 KGHSH and CDR2 LQKENI. This CDR3 contains 16 residues.

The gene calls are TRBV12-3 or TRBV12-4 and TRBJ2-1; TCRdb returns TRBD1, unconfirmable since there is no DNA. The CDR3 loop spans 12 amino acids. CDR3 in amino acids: CASSPRVDEQFF.

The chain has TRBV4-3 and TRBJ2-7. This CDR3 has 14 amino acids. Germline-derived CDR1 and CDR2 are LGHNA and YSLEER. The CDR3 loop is CASSQESGLMGQYF.

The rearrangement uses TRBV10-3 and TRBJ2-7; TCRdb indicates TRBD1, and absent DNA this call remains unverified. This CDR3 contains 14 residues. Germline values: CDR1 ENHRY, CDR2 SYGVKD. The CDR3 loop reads CAISRTGGAYEQYF.

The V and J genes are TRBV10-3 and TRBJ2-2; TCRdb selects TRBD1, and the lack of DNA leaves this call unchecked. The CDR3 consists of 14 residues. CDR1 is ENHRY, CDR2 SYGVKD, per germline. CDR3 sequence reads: CAINRGPNTGELFF.

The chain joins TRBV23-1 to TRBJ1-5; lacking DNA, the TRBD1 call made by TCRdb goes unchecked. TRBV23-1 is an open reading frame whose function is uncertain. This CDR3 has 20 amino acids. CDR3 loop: CASSPLRRGSFDRSNQPQHF.

CDR3 sequence reads: CASSQNGRAGEQFF. V is TRBV14 and J is TRBJ2-1; without DNA, the TCRdb call of TRBD2 cannot be checked. The germline gives CDR1 SGHDN, CDR2 FVKESK. There are 14 residues in the CDR3.

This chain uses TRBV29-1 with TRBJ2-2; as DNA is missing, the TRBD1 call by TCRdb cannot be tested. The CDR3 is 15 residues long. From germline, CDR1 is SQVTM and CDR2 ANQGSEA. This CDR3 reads CSAYGQGHVTGELFF.

The CDR3 loop reads CASSLAEPYEQYF. The chain combines TRBV7-9 with TRBJ2-7. The CDR3 has 13 residues. CDR1 and CDR2 from the germline V gene are SEHNR and FQNEAQ (reference sequence).

CDR3 amino acids: CATSSALAVYEQFF. V usage is TRBV24-1 and J usage is TRBJ2-1; TCRdb picks TRBD2, but there is no DNA to check that call. Germline loops: CDR1 KGHDR, CDR2 SFDVKD. The CDR3 has 14 residues.

CDR3 sequence: CASSQALTGPGEKLFF. The genes are TRBV14 and TRBJ1-4; checking the TCRdb D call of TRBD1 is not possible without DNA. The CDR3 sequence is 16 residues long. Germline loops: CDR1 SGHDN, CDR2 FVKESK.

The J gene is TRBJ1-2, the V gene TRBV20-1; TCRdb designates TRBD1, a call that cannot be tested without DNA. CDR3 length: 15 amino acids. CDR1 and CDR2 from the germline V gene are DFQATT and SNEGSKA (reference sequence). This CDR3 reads CSAPITGTGGNGYTF.

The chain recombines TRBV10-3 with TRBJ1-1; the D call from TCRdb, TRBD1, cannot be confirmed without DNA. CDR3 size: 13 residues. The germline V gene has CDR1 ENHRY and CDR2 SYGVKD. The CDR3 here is CAISRTGNTEAFF.

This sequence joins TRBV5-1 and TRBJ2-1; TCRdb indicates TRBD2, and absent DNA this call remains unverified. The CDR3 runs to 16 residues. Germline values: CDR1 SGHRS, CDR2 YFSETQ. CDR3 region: CASSLVTGEGRNEQFF.

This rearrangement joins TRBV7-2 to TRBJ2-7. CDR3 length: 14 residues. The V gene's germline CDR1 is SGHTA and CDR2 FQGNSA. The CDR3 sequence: CASSLISESYEQYF.